The clone carrying this T cell receptor (beta chain) has only a few counts. This sample is part of a study of cytomegalovirus exposure and HLA in healthy donors. The CDR3 spans 11 residues. Germline V gene lookup returns CDR1 SQVTM and CDR2 ANQGSEA. The germline V and J ends were trimmed by 7 bases and 10 bases, with 16 bases remaining between them. PCR was performed using 60 Vbeta and 13 Jbeta primers. Produced via immunoSEQ multiplex PCR; TCRdb's table is partial and in-frame only. The repertoire holds some 130,000 clones, with 70% to 80% as singletons. The receptor comes from a man aged 25-40 years in good health and CMV-seronegative. Sequencing was carried out using PBMCs. The chain recombines TRBV29-1 with TRBJ1-1; D is possibly TRBD1 (5 bases). The CDR3 sequence is CSAKAGPGAFF. CDR3 nucleotides: TGCAGCGCTAAGGCAGGGCCCGGAGCTTTCTTT.